The clone carrying this T cell receptor (beta chain) was seen a handful of times. The sample has other DNA sequences that encode this CDR3 too. In the source study's methods: Reference gene primer amplification gave nucleated cell count estimates. Sequenced by immunoSEQ multiplex PCR; TCRdb stores in-frame clones only, minus some. Clone size and V and J calls were adopted from that table, with D and trimming inferred from the DNA. The sample records some 310,000 clones, roughly 91% being singletons. From germline, CDR1 is SGHNT and CDR2 YYREEE (reference sequence). There are 16 residues in the CDR3. V shed 2 bases and J 2 bases; nucleotides not matched to a gene: 8. This sample was taken from a study of blood T cell repertoires in COVID-19. Study at large: Samples came from the United States, Italy and Spain, spanning acute and convalescent COVID-19. From T cells, B-cell-depleted T cells, or PBMCs came the material, which was cDNA or gDNA.

The chain uses TRBV5-4 and TRBJ2-3, with TRBD2 matching 7 bases. The TCR was taken from a man aged 45-60 years with active or convalescent COVID-19. The sequenced sample consisted of peripheral blood. The CDR3 DNA reads as TGTGCCAGCAGCTTAATGGGGGGACTAACCACAGATACGCAGTATTTT. This gives the protein CASSLMGGLTTDTQYF.